This T cell receptor (beta chain) was profiled in a study of CD8 T cells in ankylosing spondylitis. TCRdb passed the 5' RACE reads through MiXCR, listing each CDR3 protein once. The sample includes under 250,000 distinct CDR3 sequences, approximately 7.4% seen only once; the top ten take over 12%. With 0 bases removed from V and 4 bases from J, the gap between germline ends came to 19 bases. This CDR3 region has 16 residues. The germline V gene encodes CDR1 DFQATT and CDR2 SNEGSKA (reference sequence). Points from the study as a whole: Reportedly, matched ankylosing spondylitis synovial fluid was significantly enriched for disease-linked clones. Peripheral blood samples showed relatively rare disease-linked clones, and these clones were CD8+. For ankylosing spondylitis blood, a TCR beta motif of about eight highly homologous variants appeared characteristic.

This clonotype was seen only a few times. The antigen remains unidentified. The material sequenced was blood, either unsorted or a sorted T cell fraction (not recorded which). The receptor was isolated from a male donor with ankylosing spondylitis. The genes are TRBV20-1 and TRBJ2-7; D is tentatively TRBD1 or TRBD2 (5 bases each). The CDR3 loop is CSARDHGGDTLYEQYF. The CDR3 coding sequence is TGCAGTGCTAGAGATCATGGGGGAGATACCCTATACGAGCAGTACTTC.